A single sample is the source of the 17 T cell receptor beta chains below, sequenced in a study of blood T cell repertoires in COVID-19. Sequencing was performed with immunoSEQ multiplex PCR; in TCRdb, only in-frame clones are kept and a portion is missing. The table lists about 160,000 clones, around 80% of them singletons, with around 8.4% in the top ten. The sample was peripheral blood. These receptors all come from a woman aged 80 or over with active or convalescent COVID-19.

The chain combines TRBV5-6 with TRBJ1-6; D is ambiguous. The CDR3 is 12 residues long. Trimming left V 2 bases short and J 10 bases short, with 7 bases between. Germline loops: CDR1 SGHDT, CDR2 YYEEEE. The chain's CDR3 is CASSFLMSPLHF. DNA for the CDR3: TGTGCCAGCAGCTTTCTAATGTCACCCCTCCACTTT.

The genes are TRBV25-1 and TRBJ1-1, with TRBD1 matching 7 bases. Per the germline V gene, CDR1 is MGHDK and CDR2 is SYGVNS. This CDR3 comprises 14 residues. Trimming removed 2 bases from V and 6 bases from J; junction bases left unmatched: 6. The CDR3 reads CASSEPRQGSEAFF. CDR3 DNA sequence: TGTGCCAGCAGTGAACCGAGACAGGGATCTGAAGCTTTCTTT.

The rearrangement links TRBV7-8 to TRBJ2-3; 8 bases line up with TRBD2. The V gene's germline CDR1 is SGHVS and CDR2 FQNEAQ. Losses at the gene ends were 0 bases for V and 0 bases for J; bases not matched to a gene: 11. CDR3 length: 19 amino acids. CDR3 nucleotides: TGTGCCAGCAGCTTAGCCTACATACCAGCGGGGGTTAGCACAGATACGCAGTATTTT. This translates into CASSLAYIPAGVSTDTQYF.

This chain uses TRBV7-2 with TRBJ1-3; 7 bases fit TRBD1. Trimming at V came to 4 bases and at J to 6 bases, leaving 6 bases not matched to a gene. The CDR3 totals 14 residues. Germline assignment: CDR1 SGHTA and CDR2 FQGNSA. CDR3 nucleotide sequence: TGTGCCAGCAGCTCTGGAGACAGGGTAAACACCATATATTTT. Translation gives CASSSGDRVNTIYF.

The rearrangement links TRBV29-1 to TRBJ1-6; the D is unclear. CDR3 size: 13 residues. Germline values: CDR1 SQVTM, CDR2 ANQGSEA. With 4 bases removed from V and 7 bases from J, the gap between germline ends came to 11 bases. The CDR3 sequence is CSVGEGGNSPLHF. The CDR3, as DNA: TGCAGCGTTGGCGAGGGTGGGAATTCACCCCTCCACTTT.

The gene calls are TRBV5-6 and TRBJ1-1; maybe TRBD1 (5 bases). Germline V lookup: CDR1 SGHDT, CDR2 YYEEEE. V was clipped by 1 base and J by 4 bases, with 17 bases between them. The CDR3 has 16 amino acids. CDR3 sequence reads: CASSLLSGPGGTEAFF. As DNA, the CDR3 is TGTGCCAGCAGCTTGTTGTCAGGACCGGGGGGCACTGAAGCTTTCTTT.

The J gene is TRBJ2-3, the V gene TRBV6-5, with 10 bases lining up with TRBD1. V lost 6 bases, J lost 3 bases, and 6 bases stayed unmatched. The CDR3 sequence is 15 residues long. CDR1 is MNHEY and CDR2 is SVGAGI in the germline V gene. The CDR3 bases are TGTGCCAGCAGCAGACAGGGGGCAAGAACAGATACGCAGTATTTT. Protein: CASSRQGARTDTQYF.

The rearrangement joins TRBV27 to TRBJ1-6; TRBD1 aligns across 8 bases. This CDR3 region has 19 residues. In germline, CDR1 is MNHEY, CDR2 SMNVEV (reference sequence). The V gene end was trimmed by 1 base and the J gene end by 0 bases; junction bases not matched to a gene: 8. Here the CDR3 reads CASSLYAGTGSSYNSPLHF. In DNA, the CDR3 is TGTGCCAGCAGTTTATACGCCGGGACAGGTAGCTCCTATAATTCACCCCTCCACTTT.

The rearrangement joins TRBV7-2 to TRBJ2-3; 14 nucleotides line up with TRBD2. The V gene's germline CDR1 is SGHTA and CDR2 FQGNSA. Losses at the gene ends were 0 bases for V and 2 bases for J; bases not matched to a gene: 10. The CDR3 totals 20 residues. The CDR3 DNA is TGTGCCAGCAGCTTAGCCCTGACTAGCGGGGGGGCGGGCTCCACAGATACGCAGTATTTT. Translation: CASSLALTSGGAGSTDTQYF.

The chain recombines TRBV5-1 with TRBJ1-2; TRBD1 matches at 7 bases. V shed 2 bases, J shed 1 base, and the junction held 8 bases outside the gene matches. Germline-derived CDR1 and CDR2 are SGHRS and YFSETQ. The CDR3 loop spans 16 amino acids. The CDR3 coding sequence is TGCGCCAGCAGCTTAGGGGGCTTAGTTGATAACTATGGCTACACCTTC. Its translation is CASSLGGLVDNYGYTF.

In this sample, this clone turned up a few times. The chain recombines TRBV6-6 with TRBJ1-1, with D perhaps TRBD1 (5 bases). Trimming took off 4 bases at V and 4 bases at J, with 13 bases between the two ends. The CDR3 extends over 14 amino acids. Germline CDR1 reads MNHNY; CDR2 reads SVGAGI (reference sequence). CDR3 in DNA: TGTGCCAGCAGTTCTCGGGAGGGGCGCACTGAAGCTTTCTTT. It is translated as CASSSREGRTEAFF.

Only one count was recorded for this clone. This chain joins TRBV6-5 and TRBJ2-7; tentatively, D is TRBD1 (6 bases). Germline V gene data show CDR1 as MNHEY and CDR2 as SVGAGI. CDR3 length: 15 amino acids. Trimming took off 6 bases at V and 1 base at J, with 16 bases between the two ends. The CDR3 loop is CASSLDRSPSYEQYF. The CDR3 region has the DNA TGTGCCAGCAGCCTCGACAGGTCCCCTTCCTACGAGCAGTACTTC.

This chain uses TRBV7-8 with TRBJ2-5, with 10 bases that match TRBD2. The length of the CDR3 is 19 residues. Germline V gives CDR1 SGHVS, CDR2 FQNEAQ. The J segment lost 4 bases and the V segment lost 2 bases, leaving 16 bases of the junction unmatched. CDR3 region: CASSLRAPRLAGVRETQYF. In DNA form, the CDR3 reads TGTGCCAGCAGCTTACGGGCCCCTAGGCTAGCGGGGGTTCGAGAGACCCAGTACTTC. Combining the CDR3 with reference TRBV7-8 and TRBJ2-5 gives the whole variable domain GAGVSQSPRYKVAKRGQDVALRCDPISGHVSLFWYQQALGQGPEFLTYFQNEAQLDKSGLPSDRFFAERPEGSVSTLKIQRTQQEDSAVYLCASSLRAPRLAGVRETQYFGPGTRLLVL.

This clone was observed once. The chain uses TRBV5-1 and TRBJ2-1, with 7 nucleotides matching TRBD2. The CDR3 has 15 amino acids. V was clipped by 4 bases and J by 7 bases; unmatched bases: 11. The V gene's germline CDR1 is SGHRS and CDR2 YFSETQ. This CDR3 is CASSPSGDLENEQFF. CDR3 nucleotide sequence: TGCGCCAGCAGCCCAAGCGGGGATCTCGAAAATGAGCAGTTCTTC.

The J gene is TRBJ1-2, the V gene TRBV6-2 or TRBV6-3; D not certain. The germline V gene encodes CDR1 MNHEY and CDR2 SVGEGT. Trimming took 5 bases from V and 0 from J, leaving 10 bases between them. The CDR3 loop spans 14 amino acids. This chain's CDR3 is CASSKEGANYGYTF. DNA of the CDR3: TGTGCCAGCAGTAAGGAAGGAGCTAACTATGGCTACACCTTC.

This clone was counted between two and nine times. The rearrangement joins TRBV5-1 to TRBJ1-5; weak D call: TRBD1 (6 bases). CDR1 is SGHRS, CDR2 YFSETQ, per germline. Between the trimmed V and J ends, which lost 0 bases and 0 bases, there was a span of 7 bases. CDR3 length: 15 amino acids. The CDR3 nucleotides read TGCGCCAGCAGCTTGGGGACAGATAGCAATCAGCCCCAGCATTTT. It encodes CASSLGTDSNQPQHF. Full variable domain (missing parts from reference TRBV5-1 and TRBJ1-5): KAGVTQTPRYLIKTRGQQVTLSCSPISGHRSVSWYQQTPGQGLQFLFEYFSETQRNKGNFPGRFSGRQFSNSRSEMNVSTLELGDSALYLCASSLGTDSNQPQHFGDGTRLSIL.

The V gene is TRBV4-1, the J gene TRBJ1-2; no definite D call. The germline V gene encodes CDR1 MGHRA and CDR2 YSYEKL. V was shortened by 4 bases and J by 8 bases, with 14 bases between the two germline ends. The CDR3 is made up of 13 amino acids. CDR3: CASSPGLGQGYTF. The DNA for the CDR3 is TGCGCCAGCAGCCCGGGGTTAGGGCAAGGCTACACCTTC.